This T cell receptor beta chain is from a study of kidney transplant recipient with SARS-CoV-2 infection. TCRdb reanalysed the reads using MiXCR and keeps one entry per CDR3 protein. The sample yields 200,000 to 300,000 distinct CDR3 sequences, more than 25% seen once. V was clipped by 0 bases and J by 5 bases; unmatched bases: 7. CDR1 and CDR2 (germline): SGHRS, YFSETQ. CDR3 length: 16 amino acids. The receptor was isolated from a male patient younger than 45 who had COVID-19 and was a kidney transplant recipient. The T cells may come from the graft donor. This material consisted of a blood sample, taken at baseline and between days 110 and 120 from a kidney transplant recipient. This chain links TRBV5-1 with TRBJ2-3; 9 bases agree with TRBD2. The CDR3 region has the DNA TGCGCCAGCAGCTTGGGAGGCGGGAGGGCCGTAGATACGCAGTATTTT. Protein: CASSLGGGRAVDTQYF.